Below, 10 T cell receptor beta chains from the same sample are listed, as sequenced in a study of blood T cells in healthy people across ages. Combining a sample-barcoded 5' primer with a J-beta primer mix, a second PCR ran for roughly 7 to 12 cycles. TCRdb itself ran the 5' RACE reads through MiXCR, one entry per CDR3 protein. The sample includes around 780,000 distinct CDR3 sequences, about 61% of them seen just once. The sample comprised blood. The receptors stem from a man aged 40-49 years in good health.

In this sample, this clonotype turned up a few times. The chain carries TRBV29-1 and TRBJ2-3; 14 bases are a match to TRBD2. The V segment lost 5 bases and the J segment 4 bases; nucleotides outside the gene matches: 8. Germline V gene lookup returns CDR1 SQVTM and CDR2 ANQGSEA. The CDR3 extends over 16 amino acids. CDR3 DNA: TGCAGCGTTAAAAAGGGACTAGCGGGAGTTGCAGATACGCAGTATTTT. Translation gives CSVKKGLAGVADTQYF.

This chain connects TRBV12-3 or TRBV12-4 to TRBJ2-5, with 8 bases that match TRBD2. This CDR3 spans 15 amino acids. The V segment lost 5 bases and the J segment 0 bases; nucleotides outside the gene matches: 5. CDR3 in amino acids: CASSKRGPYQETQYF. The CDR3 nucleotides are TGTGCCAGCAGTAAGCGGGGGCCTTACCAAGAGACCCAGTACTTC.

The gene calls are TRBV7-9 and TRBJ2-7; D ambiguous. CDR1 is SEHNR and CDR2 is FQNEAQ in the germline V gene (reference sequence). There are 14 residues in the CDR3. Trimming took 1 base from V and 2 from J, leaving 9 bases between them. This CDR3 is CASSLVGAAYEQYF. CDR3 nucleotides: TGTGCCAGCAGCTTAGTGGGCGCAGCCTACGAGCAGTACTTC.

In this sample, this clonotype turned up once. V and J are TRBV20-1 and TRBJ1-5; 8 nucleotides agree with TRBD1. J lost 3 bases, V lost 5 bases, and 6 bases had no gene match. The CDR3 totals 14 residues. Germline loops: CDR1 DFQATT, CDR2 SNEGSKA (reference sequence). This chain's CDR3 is CSAEPDRVNQPQHF. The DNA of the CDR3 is TGCAGTGCTGAGCCGGACAGGGTCAATCAGCCCCAGCATTTT.

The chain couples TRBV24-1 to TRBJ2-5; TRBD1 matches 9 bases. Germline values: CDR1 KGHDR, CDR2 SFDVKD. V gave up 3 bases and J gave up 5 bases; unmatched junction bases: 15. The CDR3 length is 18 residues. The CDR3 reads CATSDANAHRGQEETQYF. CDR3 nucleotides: TGTGCCACCAGTGATGCCAACGCCCACAGGGGGCAGGAGGAGACCCAGTACTTC.

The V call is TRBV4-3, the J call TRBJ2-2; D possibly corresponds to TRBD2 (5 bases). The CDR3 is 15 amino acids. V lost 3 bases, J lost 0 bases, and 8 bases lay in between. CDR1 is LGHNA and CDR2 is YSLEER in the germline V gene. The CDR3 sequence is CASSQDSTNTGELFF. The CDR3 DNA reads TGCGCCAGCAGCCAGGACTCAACGAACACCGGGGAGCTGTTTTTT.

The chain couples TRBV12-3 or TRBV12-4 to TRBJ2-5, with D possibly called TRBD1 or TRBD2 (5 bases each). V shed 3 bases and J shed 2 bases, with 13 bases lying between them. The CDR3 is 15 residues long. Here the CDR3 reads CASSFSIWGQETQYF. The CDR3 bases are TGTGCCAGCAGTTTCTCCATCTGGGGGCAAGAGACCCAGTACTTC.

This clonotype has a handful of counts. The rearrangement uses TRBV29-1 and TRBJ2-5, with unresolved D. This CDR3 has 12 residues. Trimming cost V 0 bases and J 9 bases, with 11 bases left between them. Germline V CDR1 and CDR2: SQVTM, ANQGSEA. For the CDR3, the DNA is TGCAGCGTTGAAGACTACGACACAGCCCAGTACTTC. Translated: CSVEDYDTAQYF.

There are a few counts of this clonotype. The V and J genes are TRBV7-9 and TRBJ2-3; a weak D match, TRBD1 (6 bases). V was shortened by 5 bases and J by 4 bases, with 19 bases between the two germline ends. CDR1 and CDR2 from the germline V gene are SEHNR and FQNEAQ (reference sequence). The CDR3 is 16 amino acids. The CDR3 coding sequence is TGTGCCAGCAGCCCACGTGAGGGGGTAAGGGCAGATACGCAGTATTTT. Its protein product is CASSPREGVRADTQYF.

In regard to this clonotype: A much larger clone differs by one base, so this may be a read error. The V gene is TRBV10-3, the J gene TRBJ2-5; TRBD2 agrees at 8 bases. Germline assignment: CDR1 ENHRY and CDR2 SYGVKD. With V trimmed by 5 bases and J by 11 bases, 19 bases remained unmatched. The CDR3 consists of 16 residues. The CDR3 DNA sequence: TGTGCCATCAGTCCACCGGGCCGGGAGGGGGTGGGTGAGCAGTACTTC. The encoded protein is CAISPPGREGVGEQYF.